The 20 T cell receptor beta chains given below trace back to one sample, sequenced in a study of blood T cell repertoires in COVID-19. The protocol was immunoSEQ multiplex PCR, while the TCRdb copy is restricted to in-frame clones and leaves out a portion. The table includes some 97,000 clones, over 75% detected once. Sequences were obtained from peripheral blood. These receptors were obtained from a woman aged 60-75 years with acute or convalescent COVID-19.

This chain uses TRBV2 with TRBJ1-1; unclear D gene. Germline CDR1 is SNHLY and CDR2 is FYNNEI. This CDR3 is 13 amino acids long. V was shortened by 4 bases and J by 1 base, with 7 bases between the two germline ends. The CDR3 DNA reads TGTGCCAGCAGTGGATCAGAGAACACTGAAGCTTTCTTT. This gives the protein CASSGSENTEAFF.

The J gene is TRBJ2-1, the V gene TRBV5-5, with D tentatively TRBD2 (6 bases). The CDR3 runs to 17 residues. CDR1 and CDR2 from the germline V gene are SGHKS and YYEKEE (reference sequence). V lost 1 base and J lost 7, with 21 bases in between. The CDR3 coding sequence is TGTGCCAGCAGCTTGACGGAGGGAGGTGGTACATTAAATGAGCAGTTCTTC. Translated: CASSLTEGGGTLNEQFF.

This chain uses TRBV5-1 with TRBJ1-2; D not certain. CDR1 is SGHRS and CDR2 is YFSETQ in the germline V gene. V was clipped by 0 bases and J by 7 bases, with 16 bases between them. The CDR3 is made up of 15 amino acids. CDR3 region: CASSLGVGTPTGYTF. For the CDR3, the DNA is TGCGCCAGCAGCTTGGGCGTGGGCACACCGACTGGCTACACCTTC.

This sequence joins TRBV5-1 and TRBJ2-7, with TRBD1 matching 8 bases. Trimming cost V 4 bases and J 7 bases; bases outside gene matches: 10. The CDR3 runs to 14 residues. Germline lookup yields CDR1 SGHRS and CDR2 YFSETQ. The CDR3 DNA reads TGCGCCAGCAGCCTTGCGCAGGGGGCGGGAGAGCAGTACTTC. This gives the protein CASSLAQGAGEQYF.

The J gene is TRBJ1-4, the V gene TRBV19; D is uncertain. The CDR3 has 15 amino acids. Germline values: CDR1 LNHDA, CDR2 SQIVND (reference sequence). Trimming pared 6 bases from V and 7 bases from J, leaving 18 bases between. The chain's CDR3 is CASSPTSGGIEKLFF. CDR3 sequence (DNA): TGTGCCAGTAGCCCGACATCCGGAGGAATTGAAAAACTGTTTTTT.

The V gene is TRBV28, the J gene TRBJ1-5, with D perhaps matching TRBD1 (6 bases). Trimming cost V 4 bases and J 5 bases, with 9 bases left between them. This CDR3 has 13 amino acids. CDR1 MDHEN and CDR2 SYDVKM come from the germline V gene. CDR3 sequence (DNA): TGTGCCAGCAGTTGGGGGCTTGATCAGCCCCAGCATTTT. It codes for CASSWGLDQPQHF. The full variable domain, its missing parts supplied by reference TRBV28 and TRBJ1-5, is DVKVTQSSRYLVKRTGEKVFLECVQDMDHENMFWYRQDPGLGLRLIYFSYDVKMKEKGDIPEGYSVSREKKERFSLILESASTNQTSMYLCASSWGLDQPQHFGDGTRLSIL.

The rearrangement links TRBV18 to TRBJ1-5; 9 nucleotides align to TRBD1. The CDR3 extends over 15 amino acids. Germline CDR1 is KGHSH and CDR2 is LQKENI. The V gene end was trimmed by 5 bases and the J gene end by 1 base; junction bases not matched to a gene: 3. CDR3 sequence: CASSFGQGSNQPQHF. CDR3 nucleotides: TGTGCCAGCTCATTCGGACAGGGGAGCAATCAGCCCCAGCATTTT.

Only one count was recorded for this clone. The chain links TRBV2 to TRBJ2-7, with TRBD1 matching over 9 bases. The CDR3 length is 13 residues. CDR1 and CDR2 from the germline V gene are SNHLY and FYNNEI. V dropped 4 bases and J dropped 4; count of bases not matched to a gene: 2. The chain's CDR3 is CASSADRGYEQYV. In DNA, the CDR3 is TGTGCCAGCAGTGCAGACAGGGGGTACGAGCAGTACGTC.

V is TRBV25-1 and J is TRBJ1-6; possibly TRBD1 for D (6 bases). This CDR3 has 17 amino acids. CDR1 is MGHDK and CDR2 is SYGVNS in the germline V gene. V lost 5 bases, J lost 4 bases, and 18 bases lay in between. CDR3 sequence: CASSQIAGQGYNSPLHF. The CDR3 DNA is TGTGCCAGCAGTCAAATCGCAGGGCAGGGGTATAATTCACCCCTCCACTTT.

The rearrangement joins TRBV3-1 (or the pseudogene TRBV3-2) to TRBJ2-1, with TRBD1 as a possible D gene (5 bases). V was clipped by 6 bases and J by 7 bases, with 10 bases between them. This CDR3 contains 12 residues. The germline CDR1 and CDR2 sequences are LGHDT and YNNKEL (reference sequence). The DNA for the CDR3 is TGTGCCAGCAGAAGTAAGGGGAATGAGCAGTTCTTC. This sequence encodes CASRSKGNEQFF.

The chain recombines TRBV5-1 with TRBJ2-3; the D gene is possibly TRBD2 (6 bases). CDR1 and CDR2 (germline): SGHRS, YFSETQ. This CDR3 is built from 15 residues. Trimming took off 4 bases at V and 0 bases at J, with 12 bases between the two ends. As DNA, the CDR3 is TGCGCCAGCAGCCTCGCCGGGACTAGCACAGATACGCAGTATTTT. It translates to CASSLAGTSTDTQYF.

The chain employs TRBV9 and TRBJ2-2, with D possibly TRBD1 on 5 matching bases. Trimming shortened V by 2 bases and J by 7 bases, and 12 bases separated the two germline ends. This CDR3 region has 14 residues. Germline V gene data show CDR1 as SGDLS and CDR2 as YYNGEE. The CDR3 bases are TGTGCCAGCAGCGTCGAAGGGGCCAGCGGGGAGCTGTTTTTT. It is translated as CASSVEGASGELFF.

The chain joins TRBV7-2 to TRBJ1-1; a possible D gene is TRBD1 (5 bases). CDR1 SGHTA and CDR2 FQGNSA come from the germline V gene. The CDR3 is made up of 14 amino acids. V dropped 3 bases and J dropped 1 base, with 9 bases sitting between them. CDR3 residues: CASSFRTKNTEAFF. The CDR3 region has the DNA TGTGCCAGCAGCTTCAGGACAAAGAACACTGAAGCTTTCTTT.

CDR3 coding DNA: TGCGCCAGCGGGTTGGGGAGGACAGGGGCATCGACAGATACGCAGTATTTT. This encodes CASGLGRTGASTDTQYF. The genes are TRBV10-2 and TRBJ2-3; 9 nucleotides match TRBD1. Per germline, CDR1 WSHSY and CDR2 SAAADI. The ends lost 8 bases at V and 3 bases at J; junction bases unmatched: 15. The CDR3 consists of 17 residues.

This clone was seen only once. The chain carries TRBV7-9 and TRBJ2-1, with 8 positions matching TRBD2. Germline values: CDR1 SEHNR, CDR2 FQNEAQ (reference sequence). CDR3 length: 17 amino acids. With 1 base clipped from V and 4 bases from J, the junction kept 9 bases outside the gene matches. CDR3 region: CASSLVPSGRLYNEQFF. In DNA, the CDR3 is TGTGCCAGCAGCTTAGTTCCCAGCGGGAGATTGTACAATGAGCAGTTCTTC.

CDR3 amino acids: CASSPPRSAYEQYF. The CDR3 nucleotides read TGTGCCAGCTCACCACCGAGGTCAGCCTACGAGCAGTACTTC. The chain couples TRBV18 to TRBJ2-7, with D unclear. The CDR3 is 14 residues long. Between the trimmed V and J ends, which lost 0 bases and 2 bases, there was a span of 8 bases. From germline, CDR1 is KGHSH and CDR2 LQKENI.

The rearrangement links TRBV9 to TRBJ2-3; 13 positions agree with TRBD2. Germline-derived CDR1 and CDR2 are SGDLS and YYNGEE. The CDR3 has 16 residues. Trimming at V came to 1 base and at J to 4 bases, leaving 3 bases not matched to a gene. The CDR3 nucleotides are TGTGCCAGCAGCGTATCGACTAGCGGGAGGTCAGATACGCAGTATTTT. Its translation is CASSVSTSGRSDTQYF.

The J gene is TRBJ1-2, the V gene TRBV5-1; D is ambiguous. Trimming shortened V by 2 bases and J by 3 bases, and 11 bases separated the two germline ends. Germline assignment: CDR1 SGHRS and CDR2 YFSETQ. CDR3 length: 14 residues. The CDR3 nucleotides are TGCGCCAGCAGCTTATCCGTTCCTGACTATGGCTACACCTTC. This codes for CASSLSVPDYGYTF.

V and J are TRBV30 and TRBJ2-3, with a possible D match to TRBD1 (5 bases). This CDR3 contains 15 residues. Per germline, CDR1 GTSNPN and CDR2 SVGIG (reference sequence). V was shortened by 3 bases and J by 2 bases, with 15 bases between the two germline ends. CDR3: CAWSRVGFNTDTQYF. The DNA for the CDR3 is TGTGCCTGGAGCAGGGTGGGCTTTAACACAGATACGCAGTATTTT.

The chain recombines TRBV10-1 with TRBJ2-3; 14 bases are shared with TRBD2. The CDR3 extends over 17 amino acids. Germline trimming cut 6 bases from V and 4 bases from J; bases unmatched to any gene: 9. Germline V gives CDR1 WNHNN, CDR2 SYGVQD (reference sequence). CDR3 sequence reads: CASSDPGLAGDSDTQYF. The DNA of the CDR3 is TGCGCCAGCAGCGATCCGGGACTAGCGGGAGATTCAGATACGCAGTATTTT.